The 26 T cell receptor beta chains below come from one sample, sequenced in a study of cytomegalovirus exposure and HLA in healthy donors. PCR used 60 Vbeta primers and 13 Jbeta primers. Sequencing used immunoSEQ multiplex PCR; TCRdb keeps in-frame clones, though not all of them. The sample holds approximately 58,000 clones. Sequenced sample: PBMCs. The source is a man aged 30 to 39 in good health and CMV-seropositive.

The genes are TRBV5-8 and TRBJ1-5, with D possibly matching TRBD1 (6 bases). V lost 3 bases and J lost 0, with 19 bases in between. The CDR3 extends over 18 amino acids. Germline CDR1 SGHTS, CDR2 YDEGEE. CDR3 sequence (DNA): TGTGCCAGCAGCTGGGGGTGGACAGACATACTTAGCAATCAGCCCCAGCATTTT. This codes for CASSWGWTDILSNQPQHF.

The V call is TRBV4-1, the J call TRBJ1-5; D possibly corresponds to TRBD1 (5 bases). Trimming left V 1 base short and J 3 bases short, with 10 bases between. This CDR3 contains 15 residues. The germline gives CDR1 MGHRA, CDR2 YSYEKL. CDR3: CASSQVDSYNQPQHF. The CDR3 DNA is TGCGCCAGCAGCCAAGTAGACAGCTACAATCAGCCCCAGCATTTT.

The chain has TRBV19 and TRBJ1-1; D is unresolved. The CDR3 is made up of 13 amino acids. In germline, CDR1 is LNHDA, CDR2 SQIVND (reference sequence). V gave up 3 bases and J gave up 11 bases, with 16 bases separating them. The CDR3 nucleotides are TGTGCCAGTAGTATTGGATTCGGGAGAGGCGCTTTCTTT. It specifies CASSIGFGRGAFF.

The chain has TRBV6-5 and TRBJ2-7; the D gene is possibly TRBD1 (6 bases). The CDR3 is 13 residues long. The V gene lost 6 bases and the J gene lost 3 bases, with 12 bases spanning the gap. Germline-derived CDR1 and CDR2 are MNHEY and SVGAGI. The CDR3, as DNA: TGTGCCAGCAGATCGACAGGTAACTACGAGCAGTACTTC. It is translated as CASRSTGNYEQYF.

This sequence joins TRBV19 and TRBJ2-7, with D perhaps matching TRBD1 (5 bases). This CDR3 spans 13 amino acids. V shed 0 bases and J shed 8 bases, with 11 bases lying between them. Germline assignment: CDR1 LNHDA and CDR2 SQIVND (reference sequence). The DNA of the CDR3 is TGTGCCAGTAGTATAGACCCTGCAGGGCAGCAGTACTTC. Its translation: CASSIDPAGQQYF.

The V call is TRBV5-1, the J call TRBJ2-7; possibly TRBD1 for D (5 bases). The germline gives CDR1 SGHRS, CDR2 YFSETQ. CDR3 length equals 14 residues. Deletions cut 7 bases from V and 2 bases from J, with 16 bases between. In DNA form, the CDR3 reads TGCGCCAGCGGGGATACGGTAGGGGCCTACGAGCAGTACTTC. Translation gives CASGDTVGAYEQYF.

Regarding this clone: One end of the junction does not line up with germline, which may come from a read error. Other DNA sequences from this sample encode an identical CDR3 as well. CDR3 amino acids: CAWNGQGGSPLHF. The CDR3 coding sequence is TGTGCCTGGAACGGGCAGGGTGGATCACCCCTACACTTT. The chain recombines TRBV30 with TRBJ1-6, with D maybe TRBD1 (5 bases). Germline assignment: CDR1 GTSNPN and CDR2 SVGIG (reference sequence). CDR3 length equals 13 residues.

The V call is TRBV11-3, the J call TRBJ2-1; 7 bases align to TRBD1. The length of the CDR3 is 14 residues. Germline V gives CDR1 SGHNT, CDR2 YENEEA. V shed 5 bases and J 5 bases; nucleotides not matched to a gene: 6. The CDR3 spells CASSPTGVHNEQFF. In nucleotides, the CDR3 is TGTGCCAGCAGCCCCACAGGGGTGCACAATGAGCAGTTCTTC.

The chain uses TRBV30 and TRBJ2-1; D perhaps matches TRBD2 (6 bases). The CDR3 extends over 15 amino acids. V shed 4 bases and J shed 0 bases, with 13 bases lying between them. CDR1 is GTSNPN and CDR2 is SVGIG in the germline V gene (reference sequence). CDR3 nucleotide sequence: TGTGCCTGGAAGAGAGCCGGGAGCTCCTACAATGAGCAGTTCTTC. Protein sequence: CAWKRAGSSYNEQFF.

As regards this clone: A junction end diverges from the germline sequence, so it may reflect a read error. V usage is TRBV7-7 and J usage is TRBJ2-5; no firm D call. This CDR3 contains 13 residues. Germline CDR1 and CDR2: SSHAT and FNYEAQ (reference sequence). CDR3 region: CASSSDGQETQYF. DNA for the CDR3: TGTGCTAGCAGCTCCGACGGGCAAGAGACCCAGTACTTC. Filled out from reference TRBV7-7 and TRBJ2-5, the complete variable domain reads GAGVSQSPRYKVTKRGQDVTLRCDPISSHATLYWYQQALGQGPEFLTYFNYEAQPDKSGLPSDRFSAERPEGSISTLTIQRTEQRDSAMYRCASSSDGQETQYFGPGTRLLVL.

The gene calls are TRBV29-1 and TRBJ2-5; tentatively, D is TRBD1 (6 bases). V lost 5 bases, J lost 5 bases, and 18 bases lay in between. Looked up from germline, CDR1 is SQVTM and CDR2 is ANQGSEA. The CDR3 contains 14 residues. This chain's CDR3 is CSVLSQGPRETQYF. CDR3 nucleotides: TGCAGCGTTTTGTCACAGGGACCACGGGAGACCCAGTACTTC. Looking up the rest from reference TRBV29-1 and TRBJ2-5 gives the full variable domain: SAVISQKPSRDICQRGTSLTIQCQVDSQVTMMFWYRQQPGQSLTLIATANQGSEATYESGFVIDKFPISRPNLTFSTLTVSNMSPEDSSIYLCSVLSQGPRETQYFGPGTRLLVL.

The rearrangement joins TRBV18 to TRBJ2-2; 7 bases match TRBD1. CDR1 is KGHSH and CDR2 is LQKENI in the germline V gene. V shed 3 bases and J 4 bases; nucleotides not matched to a gene: 11. This CDR3 contains 17 residues. This CDR3 is CASSPRFEEGATGELFF. CDR3 coding DNA: TGTGCCAGCTCACCTCGCTTCGAAGAGGGGGCCACCGGGGAGCTGTTTTTT.

The chain carries TRBV4-1 and TRBJ2-7; 10 bases line up with TRBD2. The CDR3 runs 16 residues. The V and J ends lost 3 bases and 2 bases, in that order; junction bases with no gene match: 7. The germline V gene encodes CDR1 MGHRA and CDR2 YSYEKL. CDR3 amino acids: CASSQPSGRVPYEQYF. The CDR3 region has the DNA TGCGCCAGCAGCCAGCCCAGCGGGAGGGTCCCCTACGAGCAGTACTTC.

J is TRBJ2-1 and V is TRBV2; 8 bases are shared with TRBD2. Germline CDR1 reads SNHLY; CDR2 reads FYNNEI. The CDR3 has 15 amino acids. The J segment lost 3 bases and the V segment lost 4 bases, leaving 5 bases of the junction unmatched. As DNA, the CDR3 is TGTGCCAGCAGTGGAAGGCGGGGGGACTACAATGAGCAGTTCTTC. Translation gives CASSGRRGDYNEQFF.

The gene calls are TRBV19 and TRBJ2-5; 10 bases are a match to TRBD2. Trimming removed 1 base from V and 5 bases from J; junction bases left unmatched: 7. The CDR3 contains 16 residues. Germline assignment: CDR1 LNHDA and CDR2 SQIVND (reference sequence). DNA for the CDR3: TGTGCCAGTAGTATAGGCAGCGGGGGGGCAGGGGAGACCCAGTACTTC. Protein: CASSIGSGGAGETQYF.

CDR3 DNA sequence: TGTGCCTGGGACAGAGGACTAGCGGGGGGCCCCACAGATACGCAGTATTTT. It specifies CAWDRGLAGGPTDTQYF. The chain combines TRBV30 with TRBJ2-3; 14 bases align to TRBD2. The CDR3 length is 17 residues. The V segment lost 5 bases and the J segment 2 bases; nucleotides outside the gene matches: 9. Germline CDR1 reads GTSNPN; CDR2 reads SVGIG (reference sequence).

With regard to this clone: The junction does not match germline at one end; this may be a read error. This sample also contains other DNA sequences that code for the same CDR3. The chain has TRBV7-3 and TRBJ1-6, with 12 bases lining up with TRBD1. CDR3 length: 15 amino acids. Germline V gives CDR1 SGHTA, CDR2 FQGTGA. As DNA, the CDR3 is TGTGCCAGCAGCGGGACAGGGGGCTCTAATTCACCCCTACACTTT. Amino acid sequence: CASSGTGGSNSPLHF. The full variable domain, with the rest looked up from reference TRBV7-3 and TRBJ1-6, is GAGVSQTPSNKVTEKGKYVELRCDPISGHTALYWYRQSLGQGPEFLIYFQGTGAADDSGLPNDRFFAVRPEGSVSTLKIQRTERGDSAVYLCASSGTGGSNSPLHFGNGTRLTVT.

This rearrangement joins TRBV6-5 to TRBJ1-5; D is ambiguous. With 5 bases removed from V and 5 bases from J, the gap between germline ends came to 10 bases. CDR3 length: 13 residues. The germline gives CDR1 MNHEY, CDR2 SVGAGI. The CDR3 DNA is TGTGCCAGCAGTATGGCGGGCGATCAGCCCCAGCATTTT. Amino acid sequence: CASSMAGDQPQHF.

Points on this clone: A read error may produce the germline difference seen at one junction end. The CDR3 DNA is TGTGCCAGCACCGTAGGGGGGGAGATTAGCTCTGGAAACACCATATATTTT. It encodes CASTVGGEISSGNTIYF. This chain links TRBV9 with TRBJ1-3; possible D gene TRBD1, 6 bases. This CDR3 spans 17 amino acids. CDR1 is SGDLS, CDR2 YYNGEE, per germline.

The rearrangement uses TRBV19 and TRBJ1-5, with 9 bases aligning to TRBD1. J lost 6 bases, V lost 4 bases, and 4 bases had no gene match. Germline loops: CDR1 LNHDA, CDR2 SQIVND (reference sequence). The CDR3 contains 14 residues. This chain's CDR3 is CASSTTGGGQPQHF. CDR3 nucleotide sequence: TGTGCCAGTAGTACAACAGGGGGCGGTCAGCCCCAGCATTTT. Supplemented by reference TRBV19 and TRBJ1-5, the full variable domain reads DGGITQSPKYLFRKEGQNVTLSCEQNLNHDAMYWYRQDPGQGLRLIYYSQIVNDFQKGDIAEGYSVSREKKESFPLTVTSAQKNPTAFYLCASSTTGGGQPQHFGDGTRLSIL.

The chain is built from TRBV5-1 and TRBJ1-1; 8 bases align to TRBD1. Germline lookup yields CDR1 SGHRS and CDR2 YFSETQ. This CDR3 spans 14 amino acids. Unmatched junction bases numbered 1, after V lost 0 bases and J lost 3 bases. The CDR3 nucleotides are TGCGCCAGCAGCTTGGCGGGACAGGACACTGAAGCTTTCTTT. Protein sequence: CASSLAGQDTEAFF.

V and J are TRBV5-1 and TRBJ2-7; 7 bases are shared with TRBD1. This CDR3 has 14 amino acids. The V and J ends lost 4 bases and 4 bases, in that order; junction bases with no gene match: 8. Germline CDR1 SGHRS, CDR2 YFSETQ. This CDR3 reads CASSPDRDHYEQYF. DNA of the CDR3: TGCGCCAGCAGCCCCGACAGGGATCATTACGAGCAGTACTTC.

The chain combines TRBV6-5 with TRBJ1-3, with D possibly being TRBD1 (6 bases). The CDR3 length is 15 residues. Germline V gene lookup returns CDR1 MNHEY and CDR2 SVGAGI. V dropped 6 bases and J dropped 4 bases, with 16 bases sitting between them. CDR3 coding DNA: TGTGCCAGCAGGGAGGACAGTGCTGGCGGAAACACCATATATTTT. The encoded protein is CASREDSAGGNTIYF.

The V call is TRBV6-1, the J call TRBJ2-3, with 12 bases matching TRBD1. The V gene's germline CDR1 is MNHNS and CDR2 SASEGT. This CDR3 is 17 amino acids long. Losses at the gene ends were 3 bases for V and 5 bases for J; bases not matched to a gene: 9. The DNA for the CDR3 is TGTGCCAGCAGTGACCCTGGGACAGGGGGCGAGAGAGATACGCAGTATTTT. Its protein is CASSDPGTGGERDTQYF.

For this clone: The junction does not match germline at one end; this may be a read error. V and J are TRBV10-2 and TRBJ2-1; 11 nucleotides align to TRBD2. CDR1 WSHSY and CDR2 SAAADI come from the germline V gene. The CDR3 sequence is 15 residues long. The CDR3 DNA reads as TGCGCCAGCAGTGAGGAACTAGCGGGAGCGTTGGAACCGGTCTTC. Protein sequence: CASSEELAGALEPVF.

The rearrangement uses TRBV7-9 and TRBJ1-1; 7 bases are shared with TRBD1. The CDR3 sequence is 14 residues long. Germline CDR1 is SEHNR and CDR2 is FQNEAQ (reference sequence). The junction had 4 bases not matched to a gene; V was cut back by 5 bases and J by 1 base. In DNA, the CDR3 is TGTGCCAGCAGCCGCCGGGACAGGAACACTGAAGCTTTCTTT. Its protein product is CASSRRDRNTEAFF. Together with reference TRBV7-9 and TRBJ1-1, the CDR3 gives the full variable domain: DTGVSQNPRHKITKRGQNVTFRCDPISEHNRLYWYRQTLGQGPEFLTYFQNEAQLEKSRLLSDRFSAERPKGSFSTLEIQRTEQGDSAMYLCASSRRDRNTEAFFGQGTRLTVV.